These T cell receptor beta chains were read from a single sample in a study of cytomegalovirus exposure and HLA in healthy donors. Data came from immunoSEQ multiplex PCR; TCRdb stores just in-frame clones and leaves some out. The data contain a few hundred thousand clones, approximately 83% of them singletons. What was sequenced was PBMCs. The receptors were sampled from a woman between 25 and 40 years old in good health and CMV-seropositive. Each CDR3 is given with its conserved first and last residue. The order of the fields is V gene, D gene, J gene, clone size, CDR3 protein, CDR3 DNA. A D gene is named only where the DNA matches it firmly. Some rows mark clone size as missing; the rest say once, few, many or name a class of expanded clone.

v_call: TRBV5-8
d_call: TRBD1
j_call: TRBJ1-1
clone_size: .
cdr3_aa: CASSLGDPGQGGTEAFF
cdr3_nt: TGTGCCAGCAGCTTGGGAGATCCGGGACAGGGAGGAACTGAAGCTTTCTTT

v_call: TRBV29-1
d_call: .
j_call: TRBJ1-2
clone_size: .
cdr3_aa: CSVPARQDGYTF
cdr3_nt: TGCAGCGTCCCCGCCCGACAGGATGGCTACACCTTC

v_call: TRBV7-2
d_call: .
j_call: TRBJ1-5
clone_size: few
cdr3_aa: CASSRGTYQPQHF
cdr3_nt: TGTGCCAGCAGCCGTGGGACGTATCAGCCCCAGCATTTT

v_call: TRBV27
d_call: TRBD1
j_call: TRBJ2-5
clone_size: .
cdr3_aa: CASSLRGTGGAFQETQYF
cdr3_nt: TGTGCCAGCAGTTTAAGGGGGACAGGGGGCGCCTTCCAAGAGACCCAGTACTTC

v_call: TRBV2
d_call: .
j_call: TRBJ2-1
clone_size: once
cdr3_aa: CASSEVVGGSYNEQFF
cdr3_nt: TGTGCCAGCAGTGAAGTCGTGGGTGGCTCCTACAATGAGCAGTTCTTC

v_call: TRBV7-9
d_call: TRBD1
j_call: TRBJ2-7
clone_size: .
cdr3_aa: CASSPAPGQKSSYEQYF
cdr3_nt: TGTGCCAGCAGCCCAGCGCCGGGACAGAAAAGCTCCTACGAGCAGTACTTC

v_call: TRBV5-6
d_call: .
j_call: TRBJ2-7
clone_size: .
cdr3_aa: CASSRDRLRQYF
cdr3_nt: TGTGCCAGCAGCCGGGACCGTCTGCGGCAGTACTTC

v_call: TRBV7-2
d_call: .
j_call: TRBJ1-1
clone_size: .
cdr3_aa: CASSSVGYTEAFF
cdr3_nt: TGTGCCAGCAGCTCCGTGGGGTACACTGAAGCTTTCTTT

v_call: TRBV28
d_call: .
j_call: TRBJ2-5
clone_size: few
cdr3_aa: CASSLLYQETQYF
cdr3_nt: TGTGCCAGCAGTTTACTGTACCAAGAGACCCAGTACTTC

v_call: TRBV19
d_call: .
j_call: TRBJ1-2
clone_size: .
cdr3_aa: CASSIERRSGELYGYTF
cdr3_nt: TGTGCCAGTAGTATAGAGAGAAGGTCCGGGGAACTTTATGGCTACACCTTC

v_call: TRBV4-2
d_call: TRBD1
j_call: TRBJ1-2
clone_size: few
cdr3_aa: CASSQVPDRGYGYTF
cdr3_nt: TGTGCCAGCAGCCAAGTTCCCGACAGGGGATATGGCTACACCTTC

v_call: TRBV4-2
d_call: .
j_call: TRBJ2-5
clone_size: once
cdr3_aa: CASSDQDRETQYF
cdr3_nt: TGTGCCAGCAGCGACCAAGATCGAGAGACCCAGTACTTC

v_call: TRBV27
d_call: TRBD1
j_call: TRBJ2-4
clone_size: .
cdr3_aa: CASSPSGQGNIQYF
cdr3_nt: TGTGCCAGCAGTCCCTCGGGACAGGGGAACATTCAGTACTTC

v_call: TRBV30
d_call: .
j_call: TRBJ2-1
clone_size: once
cdr3_aa: CAGTGGPYNEQFF
cdr3_nt: TGTGCTGGCACAGGAGGCCCATACAATGAGCAGTTCTTC

v_call: TRBV18
d_call: .
j_call: TRBJ2-7
clone_size: .
cdr3_aa: CASSPEQGEQYF
cdr3_nt: TGTGCCAGCTCACCGGAACAGGGCGAGCAGTACTTC

v_call: TRBV11-2
d_call: TRBD2
j_call: TRBJ2-7
clone_size: few
cdr3_aa: CASSLHRLAGPYEQYF
cdr3_nt: TGTGCCAGCAGCTTACACCGACTAGCGGGCCCCTATGAGCAGTACTTC

v_call: TRBV25-1
d_call: TRBD1
j_call: TRBJ1-2
clone_size: .
cdr3_aa: CASSSGTDYGYTF
cdr3_nt: TGTGCCAGCAGCTCCGGGACAGACTATGGCTACACCTTC

v_call: TRBV6-1
d_call: .
j_call: TRBJ1-4
clone_size: .
cdr3_aa: CASSELAGSSEKLFF
cdr3_nt: TGTGCCAGCAGTGAGTTGGCAGGGTCGAGTGAAAAACTGTTTTTT

v_call: TRBV6-1
d_call: .
j_call: TRBJ2-2
clone_size: .
cdr3_aa: CASSETSAYTGELFF
cdr3_nt: TGTGCCAGCAGTGAAACAAGCGCCTACACCGGGGAGCTGTTTTTT

v_call: TRBV11-2
d_call: .
j_call: TRBJ2-2
clone_size: .
cdr3_aa: CASSSWAGLNTGELFF
cdr3_nt: TGTGCCAGCAGCTCCTGGGCGGGGCTGAACACCGGGGAGCTGTTTTTT

v_call: TRBV7-9
d_call: .
j_call: TRBJ1-3
clone_size: .
cdr3_aa: CASSKSDSGNTIYF
cdr3_nt: TGTGCCAGCAGCAAGAGTGACTCTGGAAACACCATATATTTT

v_call: TRBV29-1
d_call: TRBD1
j_call: TRBJ2-7
clone_size: .
cdr3_aa: CSVEALDRGRVYEQYF
cdr3_nt: TGCAGCGTTGAAGCCCTCGACAGGGGGCGGGTGTACGAGCAGTACTTC

v_call: TRBV5-4
d_call: TRBD1
j_call: TRBJ1-1
clone_size: .
cdr3_aa: CASSSPTGPNTEAFF
cdr3_nt: TGTGCCAGCAGTAGTCCGACAGGGCCGAACACTGAAGCTTTCTTT

v_call: TRBV4-1
d_call: .
j_call: TRBJ2-2
clone_size: .
cdr3_aa: CASSQRSSGELFF
cdr3_nt: TGCGCCAGCAGCCAACGCAGTTCTGGGGAGCTGTTTTTT

v_call: TRBV29-1
d_call: TRBD2
j_call: TRBJ2-1
clone_size: .
cdr3_aa: CSVEGLAGLGSYNEQFF
cdr3_nt: TGCAGCGTTGAGGGACTAGCGGGACTTGGGTCCTACAATGAGCAGTTCTTC

v_call: TRBV4-1
d_call: .
j_call: TRBJ1-3
clone_size: .
cdr3_aa: CASSQEGGKGNTIYF
cdr3_nt: TGCGCCAGCAGCCAAGAGGGGGGGAAAGGAAACACCATATATTTT

v_call: TRBV28
d_call: .
j_call: TRBJ2-3
clone_size: .
cdr3_aa: CASSWGRTDTQYF
cdr3_nt: TGTGCCAGCAGTTGGGGACGCACAGATACGCAGTATTTT

v_call: TRBV30
d_call: .
j_call: TRBJ1-1
clone_size: few
cdr3_aa: CAWSVLSGNTEAFF
cdr3_nt: TGTGCCTGGAGTGTACTAAGTGGGAACACTGAAGCTTTCTTT

v_call: TRBV6-1
d_call: .
j_call: TRBJ2-1
clone_size: .
cdr3_aa: CATAPPPLYEQFF
cdr3_nt: TGTGCCACCGCCCCGCCCCCCCTTTATGAGCAGTTCTTC

v_call: TRBV7-8
d_call: .
j_call: TRBJ1-1
clone_size: once
cdr3_aa: CASSVYRQGSEAFF
cdr3_nt: TGTGCCAGCAGCGTATATCGACAAGGTTCTGAAGCTTTCTTT

v_call: TRBV11-2
d_call: TRBD2
j_call: TRBJ2-5
clone_size: .
cdr3_aa: CASSLGSGGLVETQYF
cdr3_nt: TGTGCCAGCAGCTTAGGGTCGGGGGGGCTTGTGGAGACCCAGTACTTC

v_call: TRBV30
d_call: .
j_call: TRBJ1-1
clone_size: .
cdr3_aa: CAWSADRNTEAFF
cdr3_nt: TGTGCCTGGAGTGCAGACAGGAACACTGAAGCTTTCTTT